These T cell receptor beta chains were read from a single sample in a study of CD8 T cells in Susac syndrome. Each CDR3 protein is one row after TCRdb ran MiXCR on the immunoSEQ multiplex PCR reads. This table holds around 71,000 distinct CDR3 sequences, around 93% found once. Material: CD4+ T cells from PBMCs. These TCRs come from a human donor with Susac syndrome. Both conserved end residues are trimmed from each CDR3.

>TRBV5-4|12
ASSLSTTGDEQF
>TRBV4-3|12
ASSPRDSFRGYT
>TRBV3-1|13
ASSQEGVITGELF
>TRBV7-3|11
ASSFEPSDTQY
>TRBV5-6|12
ASSSLGGGETQY
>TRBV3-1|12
ASSSGQGDSPLH
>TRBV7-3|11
ASSSDGNYGYT
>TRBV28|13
ASSLPAPVTAELF
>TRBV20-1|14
SARDPLRDRTDTQY
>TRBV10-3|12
AISRDRDQETQY
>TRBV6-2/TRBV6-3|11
ASSSDLNAEAF
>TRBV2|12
ASSDFQVTGELF
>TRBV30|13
AWSGGTQGTGELF
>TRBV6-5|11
ASRTDSTDTQY
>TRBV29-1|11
SAARGQDYGYT
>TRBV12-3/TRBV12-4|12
ASTTRTGGRGYT
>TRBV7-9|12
ASSGAGETEKLF
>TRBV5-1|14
ASSLGDRFNTGELF
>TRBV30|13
AWTYPGTVNTEAF
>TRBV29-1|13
SVGGTDYNSYEQY
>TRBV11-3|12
ASSPTGVSGELF
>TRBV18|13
ASSPMKGSNEKLF
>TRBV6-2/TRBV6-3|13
ASTGGRGLRYEQY
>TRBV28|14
ASSFMGNNLGETQY
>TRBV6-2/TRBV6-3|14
ASSYGTGPLNYGYT
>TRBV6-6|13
ASRGLGSSYNEQF
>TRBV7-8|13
ASSAAGGATGELF
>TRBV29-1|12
SVAGTGRSYEQY
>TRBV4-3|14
ASSHPPGTQSGEQF
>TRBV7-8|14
ASSARPAYSGNTIY
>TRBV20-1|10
SASVMKETQY
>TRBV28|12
ASSLPTVNTEAF
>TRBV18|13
ASSPRGGTQETQY
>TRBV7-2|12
ASSFPPGYNEQF
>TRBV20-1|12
SARDTGKNTEAF
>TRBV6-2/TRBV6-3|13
ASSYWDNRVYEQY
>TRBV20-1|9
SAPDYDEQY
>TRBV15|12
ATSRGGQVVGQY
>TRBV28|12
ASHPGTVNTEAF
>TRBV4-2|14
ASSQDRPAERNEQF
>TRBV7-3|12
ASSSPGGAGEQF
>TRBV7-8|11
ASSLALGYEQY
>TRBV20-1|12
SAIETGDNSPLH
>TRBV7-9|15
ASSLEAWGQGADEQY
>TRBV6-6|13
ASSRGTGLTDTQY
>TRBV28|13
ASSSTGTSYNEQF
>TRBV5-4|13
ASSLAGGITYGYT
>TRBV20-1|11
SARGDRNTEAF
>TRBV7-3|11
ASSGGHTGELF
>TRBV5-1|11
ASSENIGETQY